The 25 T cell receptor beta chains presented below share a single source sample, sequenced in a study of T cells after yellow fever vaccination. TCRdb re-derived calls from the 5' RACE reads in MiXCR, one entry per CDR3 protein. The table lists about 360,000 distinct CDR3 sequences, approximately 6% of them singletons, with over 12% in the top ten. The sequenced sample was PBMCs, obtained 5 days after the yellow fever booster vaccination. The receptors stem from a man under 40 who received the YFV17D yellow fever vaccine.

This clonotype was detected ten times or more. The rearrangement links TRBV5-1 to TRBJ2-1; 12 nucleotides match TRBD2. This CDR3 is 16 amino acids long. CDR1 and CDR2 (germline): SGHRS, YFSETQ. Losses at the gene ends were 6 bases for V and 2 bases for J; bases not matched to a gene: 6. The CDR3 region is CASTSLAGGPYNEQFF. The CDR3 bases are TGCGCCAGCACCTCACTAGCGGGAGGTCCCTACAATGAGCAGTTCTTC.

This clonotype turned up a few times. The chain employs TRBV20-1 and TRBJ2-2; D is uncertain. This CDR3 is 14 amino acids long. From germline, CDR1 is DFQATT and CDR2 SNEGSKA (reference sequence). Trimming removed 0 bases from V and 3 bases from J, with 8 bases in between. The CDR3 loop reads CSARDLTDTGELFF. DNA for the CDR3: TGCAGTGCTAGAGATTTAACGGACACCGGGGAGCTGTTTTTT.

This clonotype was seen at least ten times. The V gene is TRBV29-1, the J gene TRBJ2-7, with D tentatively TRBD2 (5 bases). This CDR3 comprises 13 residues. Germline V CDR1 and CDR2: SQVTM, ANQGSEA. The ends were cut back, 4 bases at V and 3 bases at J, with 13 bases in the middle. CDR3 region: CSVGGLANYEQYF. In nucleotides, the CDR3 is TGCAGCGTTGGGGGTCTAGCAAACTACGAGCAGTACTTC.

In this sample, this clonotype turned up many times. The chain has TRBV5-1 and TRBJ2-2; TRBD1 matches at 9 bases. The CDR3 loop spans 14 amino acids. V was pared by 6 bases and J by 6 bases, with 6 bases of the junction left unmatched. The germline gives CDR1 SGHRS, CDR2 YFSETQ. CDR3 DNA sequence: TGCGCCAGCACATGGGACAGGGATCCCGGGGAGCTGTTTTTT. It encodes CASTWDRDPGELFF.

The sample holds a few counts of this clonotype. The chain combines TRBV5-4 with TRBJ1-6; D might be TRBD1 (5 bases). Germline V gene sequence: CDR1 SGHNT, CDR2 YYREEE (reference sequence). The V and J ends lost 0 bases and 9 bases respectively, with 16 bases between them. The CDR3 covers 16 residues. The CDR3 DNA reads as TGTGCCAGCAGCTTGGCACCAGGGAGGACATTTTCACCCCTCCACTTT. Translation: CASSLAPGRTFSPLHF.

The chain couples TRBV2 to TRBJ2-3; perhaps TRBD1 as D (6 bases). Trimming stripped 7 bases from V and 0 bases from J, with 14 bases between. CDR3 length: 15 residues. CDR1 is SNHLY and CDR2 is FYNNEI in the germline V gene. CDR3 coding DNA: TGTGCCAGCACTGGACAGCTCTCTAGCACAGATACGCAGTATTTT. Translating it yields CASTGQLSSTDTQYF.

The chain has TRBV27 and TRBJ2-2; 8 bases are shared with TRBD1. Per the germline V gene, CDR1 is MNHEY and CDR2 is SMNVEV (reference sequence). The CDR3 totals 14 residues. The J segment lost 5 bases and the V segment lost 7 bases, leaving 6 bases of the junction unmatched. CDR3 loop: CASTLDRVTGELFF. The CDR3 DNA reads TGTGCCAGCACTCTGGACAGGGTAACCGGGGAGCTGTTTTTT.

The sample holds a few counts of this clonotype. This chain links TRBV5-8 with TRBJ2-1; 8 positions agree with TRBD1. V trimming: 4 bases; J trimming: 0 bases; junction bases outside the gene matches: 3. Germline CDR1 SGHTS, CDR2 YDEGEE. The CDR3 contains 15 residues. Written as DNA, the CDR3 is TGTGCCAGCAGCCATGGACAGGGCTCCTACAATGAGCAGTTCTTC. Protein sequence: CASSHGQGSYNEQFF.

This clonotype was picked up a small number of times. This chain uses TRBV20-1 with TRBJ1-2; D might be TRBD1 (5 bases). The CDR3 is 13 amino acids. Per the germline V gene, CDR1 is DFQATT and CDR2 is SNEGSKA (reference sequence). Trimming left V 6 bases short and J 1 base short, with 12 bases between. Written as DNA, the CDR3 is TGCAGTGCCTCGGGACCGAGTAACTATGGCTACACCTTC. It specifies CSASGPSNYGYTF.

This clonotype came up many times. The chain employs TRBV6-5 and TRBJ2-7, with TRBD2 matching 12 bases. V gave up 2 bases and J gave up 1 base; unmatched junction bases: 3. The germline V gene encodes CDR1 MNHEY and CDR2 SVGAGI. CDR3 length equals 16 residues. CDR3 bases: TGTGCCAGCAGTTACGCTAGCGGGAGGGGGTCCTACGAGCAGTACTTC. It is translated as CASSYASGRGSYEQYF.

This clonotype was recorded at least ten times. V and J are TRBV7-9 and TRBJ1-1, with no clear D. The V end lost 0 bases, the J end lost 3 bases, and 11 bases lay between the germline ends. Germline loops: CDR1 SEHNR, CDR2 FQNEAQ (reference sequence). The CDR3 is 15 amino acids. CDR3 nucleotides: TGTGCCAGCAGCTTAGCGTGGGAGGTATACACTGAAGCTTTCTTT. Translated, it gives CASSLAWEVYTEAFF.

This clonotype has at least ten counts. This chain uses TRBV28 with TRBJ2-1; D gene ambiguous. The CDR3 has 11 amino acids. V shed 4 bases and J shed 6 bases, with 4 bases lying between them. Germline-derived CDR1 and CDR2 are MDHEN and SYDVKM. CDR3 in DNA: TGTGCCAGCAGTTCCCCCAATGAGCAGTTCTTC. This translates into CASSSPNEQFF.

The rearrangement joins TRBV9 to TRBJ2-2; D unresolved. The germline V gene has CDR1 SGDLS and CDR2 YYNGEE. The V end lost 2 bases, the J end lost 6 bases, and 17 bases lay between the germline ends. This CDR3 comprises 16 residues. The CDR3 DNA follows: TGTGCCAGCAGCGTTCTAGGATTCGGTGGTTCCGGGGAGCTGTTTTTT. Residues: CASSVLGFGGSGELFF.

At least ten counts were recorded for this clonotype. The chain employs TRBV5-1 and TRBJ2-3; 8 positions agree with TRBD2. CDR3 size: 16 residues. From germline, CDR1 is SGHRS and CDR2 YFSETQ. Trimming cost V 0 bases and J 1 base; bases outside gene matches: 4. CDR3 protein: CASSLEAGVGTDTQYF. The CDR3 DNA sequence: TGCGCCAGCAGCTTGGAAGCGGGAGTAGGCACAGATACGCAGTATTTT. Combining the CDR3 with reference TRBV5-1 and TRBJ2-3 gives the whole variable domain KAGVTQTPRYLIKTRGQQVTLSCSPISGHRSVSWYQQTPGQGLQFLFEYFSETQRNKGNFPGRFSGRQFSNSRSEMNVSTLELGDSALYLCASSLEAGVGTDTQYFGPGTRLTVL.

The rearrangement uses TRBV28 and TRBJ2-7; 9 bases match TRBD1. Trimming took 6 bases from V and 1 from J; bases not matched to a gene: 4. This CDR3 spans 14 amino acids. The germline V gene has CDR1 MDHEN and CDR2 SYDVKM. CDR3 amino acids: CASRPGQGSYEQYF. The CDR3 DNA follows: TGTGCCAGCAGGCCGGGACAGGGATCCTACGAGCAGTACTTC.

This clonotype was counted many times. The chain combines TRBV3-1 with TRBJ2-5; D uncertain. The CDR3 totals 11 residues. Looked up from germline, CDR1 is LGHDT and CDR2 is YNNKEL (reference sequence). V lost 0 bases, J lost 7 bases, and 3 bases lay in between. The CDR3 region is CASSQEPTQYF. CDR3 DNA sequence: TGTGCCAGCAGCCAAGAGCCGACCCAGTACTTC.

V is TRBV25-1 and J is TRBJ2-7, with a tentative D call TRBD2 (5 bases). The V gene lost 1 base and the J gene lost 3 bases, with 16 bases spanning the gap. CDR1 is MGHDK, CDR2 SYGVNS, per germline. The CDR3 extends over 16 amino acids. CDR3 bases: TGTGCCAGCAGTGAATCCCCACGTGCAGGAGGCTACGAGCAGTACTTC. Its translation is CASSESPRAGGYEQYF.

This clonotype was seen only a few times. This chain links TRBV7-2 with TRBJ2-3; TRBD2 matches at 8 bases. Trimming removed 2 bases from V and 4 bases from J; junction bases left unmatched: 8. The germline V gene encodes CDR1 SGHTA and CDR2 FQGNSA. The CDR3 length is 16 residues. The chain's CDR3 is CASSLRSGGSADTQYF. The CDR3 DNA reads as TGTGCCAGCAGCTTAAGGTCGGGGGGGAGTGCAGATACGCAGTATTTT.

The sample holds many counts of this clonotype. This chain uses TRBV7-2 with TRBJ2-7, with D perhaps TRBD2 (6 bases). Germline V CDR1 and CDR2: SGHTA, FQGNSA. CDR3 length: 13 residues. V was clipped by 6 bases and J by 0 bases, with 9 bases between them. The CDR3 DNA reads as TGTGCCAGCAGTTTGCGGGACTCCTACGAGCAGTACTTC. Its translation is CASSLRDSYEQYF.

V and J are TRBV12-3 or TRBV12-4 and TRBJ2-7; no definite D call. This CDR3 has 13 residues. Trimming pared 2 bases from V and 5 bases from J, leaving 10 bases between. CDR3 coding DNA: TGTGCCAGCAGTTTACTCGTGGCTCACGAGCAGTACTTC. It codes for CASSLLVAHEQYF.

This clonotype was recorded a few times. CDR3 in DNA: TGCAGCGTTGAAGATATACCTAACTATGGCTACACCTTC. Residues: CSVEDIPNYGYTF. The chain has TRBV29-1 and TRBJ1-2; D is unclear. Germline V gives CDR1 SQVTM, CDR2 ANQGSEA. Trimming took 0 bases from V and 0 from J, leaving 5 bases between them. The CDR3 runs 13 residues. Full variable domain (rest looked up from reference TRBV29-1 and TRBJ1-2): SAVISQKPSRDICQRGTSLTIQCQVDSQVTMMFWYRQQPGQSLTLIATANQGSEATYESGFVIDKFPISRPNLTFSTLTVSNMSPEDSSIYLCSVEDIPNYGYTFGSGTRLTVV.

The sample holds a few counts of this clonotype. The DNA for the CDR3 is TGTGCCAGCAGTTTGGGGTCTATGGAGACCCAGTACTTC. Residues: CASSLGSMETQYF. V and J are TRBV12-3 or TRBV12-4 and TRBJ2-5; no clear D. Deletions cut 3 bases from V and 5 bases from J, with 10 bases between. This CDR3 is built from 13 residues.

J is TRBJ2-3 and V is TRBV28, with D maybe TRBD2 (6 bases). The CDR3 loop spans 15 amino acids. Germline V CDR1 and CDR2: MDHEN, SYDVKM. V was trimmed by 4 bases and J by 3 bases, leaving 14 bases between them. Here the CDR3 DNA reads TGTGCCAGCAGTTCAGCGGGCGGACTGACAGATACGCAGTATTTT. Its protein is CASSSAGGLTDTQYF.

This clonotype was counted only a few times. The genes are TRBV7-9 and TRBJ1-2; 10 bases line up with TRBD1. With 5 bases clipped from V and 4 bases from J, the junction kept 4 bases outside the gene matches. CDR1 and CDR2 (germline): SEHNR, FQNEAQ (reference sequence). CDR3 size: 14 residues. The CDR3: CASSPRQGAYGYTF. CDR3 DNA: TGTGCCAGCAGCCCGAGACAGGGGGCCTATGGCTACACCTTC. Drawing the rest from reference TRBV7-9 and TRBJ1-2, the complete variable domain is DTGVSQNPRHKITKRGQNVTFRCDPISEHNRLYWYRQTLGQGPEFLTYFQNEAQLEKSRLLSDRFSAERPKGSFSTLEIQRTEQGDSAMYLCASSPRQGAYGYTFGSGTRLTVV.

This clonotype was counted between two and nine times. The DNA is omitted, as the CDR3 cannot be located on it reliably, and the CDR3 follows TCRdb's listing. The V call is TRBV20-1, the J call TRBJ2-7; TRBD1, the table's D call, lacks a check against the DNA. CDR1 and CDR2 from the germline V gene are DFQATT and SNEGSKA (reference sequence). Termini included, the CDR3 measures 14 amino acids. The CDR3: CCAIRGKATYEQYF.